This TCR beta chain was found in a study of beta chain features in type 1 diabetes. About the research overall: The patients were much like the healthy donors in age, gender and cell yields.

The sequenced template was cDNA made from the entire isolated RNA. Data came from immunoSEQ multiplex PCR; TCRdb stores just in-frame clones and leaves some out. The table lists 110,000 to 150,000 clones, around a tenth of them singletons. Every donor provided one heparinised blood draw, which averaged approximately 100 mL. About this clone: The antigen remains unidentified.

Study-wide results and caveats: Within each of all four CD4+ subsets, Type 1 diabetes patients had TCRB CDR3s that were moderately but significantly shorter. The similarity of naive, central memory and Treg TCRB repertoires appeared greater among patients than among healthy donors.

Germline-derived CDR1 and CDR2 are MNHNY and SVGAGI (reference sequence). The CDR3 totals 16 residues. Trimming left V 3 bases short and J 7 bases short, with 16 bases between. The sequence derives from a woman in her thirties or forties in good health. Sequencing was carried out using central memory CD4+ T cells from blood. The gene calls are TRBV6-6 and TRBJ1-6; D gene unclear. The CDR3 DNA sequence: TGTGCCAGCAGTTATAGCTCTGGCGGCAGCAATTCACCCCTCCACTTT. This translates into CASSYSSGGSNSPLHF.